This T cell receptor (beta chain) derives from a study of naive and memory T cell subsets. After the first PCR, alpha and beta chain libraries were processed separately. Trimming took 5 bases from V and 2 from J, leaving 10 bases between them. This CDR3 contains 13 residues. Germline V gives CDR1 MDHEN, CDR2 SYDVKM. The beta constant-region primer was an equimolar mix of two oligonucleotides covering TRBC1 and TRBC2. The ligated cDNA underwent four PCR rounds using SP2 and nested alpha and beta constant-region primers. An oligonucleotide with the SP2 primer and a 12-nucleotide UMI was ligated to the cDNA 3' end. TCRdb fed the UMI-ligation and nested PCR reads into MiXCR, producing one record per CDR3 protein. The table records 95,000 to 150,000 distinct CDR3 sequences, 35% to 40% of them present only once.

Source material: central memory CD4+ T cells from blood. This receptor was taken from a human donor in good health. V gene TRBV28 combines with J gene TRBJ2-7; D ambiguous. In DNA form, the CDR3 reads TGTGCCAGCAGTAAAGGAAGCACCTACGAGCAGTACTTC. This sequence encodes CASSKGSTYEQYF. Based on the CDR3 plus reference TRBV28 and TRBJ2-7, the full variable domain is DVKVTQSSRYLVKRTGEKVFLECVQDMDHENMFWYRQDPGLGLRLIYFSYDVKMKEKGDIPEGYSVSREKKERFSLILESASTNQTSMYLCASSKGSTYEQYFGPGTRLTVT.